Here is one T cell receptor (beta chain) with its context. Its antigen is unknown. It has no much larger one-base neighbor in the sample; base qualities were not kept. For TCR Vbeta sequencing, memory CD4+ T cells were sorted ex vivo from the peripheral blood of narcolepsy patients and healthy controls. The data stem from a study of T cells in narcolepsy listed by TCRdb under 2018. Concerning the study at large: Patients with narcolepsy type 1 or type 2 (NT1, NT2) were enrolled in the study together with healthy control donors. The study sought autoreactive T cells targeting hypocretin neuron self-antigens (hypocretin, TRIB2) in narcolepsy patients, using TCR Vbeta sequencing to track clonotypes in blood and CSF. Overall study outcomes, separate from this receptor: In plots comparing CSF and blood CD4+ T cell clonotypes from the same patient, HCRT-specific and TRIB2-specific autoreactive clonotypes were highlighted. Autoreactive clonotypes were reported to be detected serially in the blood of the same patients and of different patients, but not in the blood of healthy controls. Numbers of sequenced blood memory CD4+ clonotypes were comparable, with averages of approximately 39,000 in patients and some 30,000 in controls. No sequences matching autoreactive T cell clones were contained in some blood memory CD4+ repertoires from patients and controls.

Including the terminal cysteine and phenylalanine, the CDR3 comprises 15 residues. CDR3 DNA is the only sequence kept; it has 45 bases, read in frame from the first base. CDR1 and CDR2 (SGHNT, YYREEE) derive from the germline V gene (reference sequence). Libraries were constructed by the immunoSEQ multiplex PCR assay. Held by TCRdb, this immuneACCESS table contains in-frame sequences only and omits some clones. Under half of the omission traces to an unresolved V gene where checked; the cause of the rest is unknown. The table for this sample lists around 30,000 clones; under 85% of them were counted only once. The ten most abundant clones make up roughly 2.5% of the sample.

Specimen: CD45RA- memory CD4+ T cells from PBMCs. The cell subset or site label, as the study defines it: memory T cells sorted ex vivo from peripheral blood. This clonotype was sampled from a human donor with narcolepsy. The chain links TRBV5-4 with TRBJ2-5, with the D gene too uncertain to name. The J call may be incorrect, as the DNA end agrees better with TRBJ2-7. The nucleotides read TGTGCCAGCAGCTTGGTCACGGGCAACTCCTACGAGCAGTACTTC. This translates into CASSLVTGNSYEQYF.